This TCR beta chain emerged from a study of graft-versus-host responses after intestinal transplantation. Study summary: After anti-thymocyte globulin induction, recipients took tacrolimus and steroids for two to three years.

Study-wide results and caveats: Among recipient marrow samples, GvH clones were found; some appeared first in ileum or blood. Allografts from individuals with graft-donor T cell macrochimerism displayed high graft-versus-host to host-versus-graft clonal ratios.

The CDR3 sequence is 17 residues long. V lost 8 bases, J lost 5 bases, and 19 bases stayed unmatched. CDR1 and CDR2 from the germline V gene are SNHLY and FYNNEI. Generated by immunoSEQ multiplex PCR, the TCRdb table keeps only in-frame clones and is missing some. The data show over 85,000 clones, with around 92% seen just once and around 0.2% held by the top ten. With respect to this clone: The antigen remains unidentified.

The sequence was obtained from a human donor who was the organ donor for an intestinal transplant. Sequencing used unstimulated CD4+ T cells sorted from spleen or lymph node cells, obtained before transplant. The chain has TRBV2 and TRBJ1-2; 8 bases fit TRBD1. The CDR3, as DNA: TGTGCCAGCGGGATTAGGGACAGGCGGACCGTGGGGTATGGCTACACCTTC. It is translated as CASGIRDRRTVGYGYTF.